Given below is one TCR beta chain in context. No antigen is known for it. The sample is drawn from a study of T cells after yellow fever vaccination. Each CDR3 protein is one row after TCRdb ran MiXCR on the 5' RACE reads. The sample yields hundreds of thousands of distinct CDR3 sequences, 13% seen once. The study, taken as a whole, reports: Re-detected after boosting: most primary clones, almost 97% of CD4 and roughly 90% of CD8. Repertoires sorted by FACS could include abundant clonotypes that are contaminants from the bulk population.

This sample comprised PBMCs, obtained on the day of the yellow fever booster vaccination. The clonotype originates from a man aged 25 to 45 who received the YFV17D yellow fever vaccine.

CDR3 protein: CASSFGDKDKETQYF. DNA of the CDR3: TGTGCCAGCAGTTTTGGGGACAAGGATAAAGAGACCCAGTACTTC. This chain connects TRBV28 to TRBJ2-5; D may be TRBD1 (6 bases). The ends were cut back, 3 bases at V and 3 bases at J, with 14 bases in the middle. Germline CDR1 MDHEN, CDR2 SYDVKM. This CDR3 spans 15 amino acids.